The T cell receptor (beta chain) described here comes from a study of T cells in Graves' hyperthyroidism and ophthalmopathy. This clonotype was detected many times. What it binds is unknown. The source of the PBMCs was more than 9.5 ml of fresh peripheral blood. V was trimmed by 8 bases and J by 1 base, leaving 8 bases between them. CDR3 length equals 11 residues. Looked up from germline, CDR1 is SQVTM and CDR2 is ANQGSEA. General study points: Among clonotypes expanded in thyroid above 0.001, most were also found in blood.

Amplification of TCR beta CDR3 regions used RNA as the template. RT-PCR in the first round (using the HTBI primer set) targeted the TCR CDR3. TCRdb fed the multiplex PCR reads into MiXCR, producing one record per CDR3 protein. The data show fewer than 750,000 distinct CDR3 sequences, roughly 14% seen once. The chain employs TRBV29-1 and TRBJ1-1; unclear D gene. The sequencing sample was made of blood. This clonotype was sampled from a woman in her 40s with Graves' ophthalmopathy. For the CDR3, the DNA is TGCAGCTCCCGGGCGAACACTGAAGCTTTCTTT. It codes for CSSRANTEAFF. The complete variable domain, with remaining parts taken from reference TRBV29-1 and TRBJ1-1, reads SAVISQKPSRDICQRGTSLTIQCQVDSQVTMMFWYRQQPGQSLTLIATANQGSEATYESGFVIDKFPISRPNLTFSTLTVSNMSPEDSSIYLCSSRANTEAFFGQGTRLTVV.